One TCR beta chain is described in this entry. This entry comes from a study of OX40 agonist ivuxolimab in advanced cancers. Germline V gene lookup returns CDR1 MNHNS and CDR2 SASEGT. V was pared by 0 bases and J by 4 bases, with 4 bases between. CDR3 length: 13 residues. The method was immunoSEQ multiplex PCR; TCRdb's version includes in-frame clones alone and lacks a portion of them. Of 65,000 to 100,000 clones in the sample, around 92% were seen once. The V gene is TRBV6-1, the J gene TRBJ1-3; no definite D call. The sequence derives from an adult with an advanced solid tumor such as melanoma, head and neck, liver or kidney cancer. The specimen comprised CD4+ or CD8+ T cells sorted from blood, sampled in a trial of the OX40 agonist ivuxolimab. The CDR3 protein is CASSEASGNTIYF. CDR3 DNA: TGTGCCAGCAGTGAAGCGAGCGGAAACACCATATATTTT.